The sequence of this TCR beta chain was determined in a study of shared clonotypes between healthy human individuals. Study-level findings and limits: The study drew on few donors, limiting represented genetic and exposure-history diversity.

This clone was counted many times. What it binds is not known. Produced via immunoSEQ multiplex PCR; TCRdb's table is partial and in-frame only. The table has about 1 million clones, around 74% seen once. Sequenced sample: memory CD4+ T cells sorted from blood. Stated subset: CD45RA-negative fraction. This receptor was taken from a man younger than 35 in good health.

CDR3 sequence reads: CASSGRTGGSSPLHF. Written as DNA, the CDR3 is TGTGCCAGCAGCGGCCGGACAGGGGGAAGTTCACCCCTCCACTTT. The chain links TRBV5-6 to TRBJ1-6, with TRBD1 identical over 10 bases. V was clipped by 4 bases and J by 9 bases; unmatched bases: 7. The CDR3 has 15 amino acids. Germline V lookup: CDR1 SGHDT, CDR2 YYEEEE.